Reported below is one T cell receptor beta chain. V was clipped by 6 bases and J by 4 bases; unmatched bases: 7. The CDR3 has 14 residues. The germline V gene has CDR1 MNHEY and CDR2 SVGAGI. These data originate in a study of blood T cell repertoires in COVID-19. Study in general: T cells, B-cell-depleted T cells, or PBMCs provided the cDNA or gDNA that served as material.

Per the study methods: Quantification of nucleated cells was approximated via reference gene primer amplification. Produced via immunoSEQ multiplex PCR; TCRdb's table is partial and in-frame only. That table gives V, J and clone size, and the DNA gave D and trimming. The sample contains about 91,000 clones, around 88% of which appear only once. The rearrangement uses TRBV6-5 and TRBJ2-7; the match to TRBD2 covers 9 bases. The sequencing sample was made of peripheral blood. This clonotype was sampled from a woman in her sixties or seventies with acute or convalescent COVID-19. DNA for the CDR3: TGTGCCAGCAGGCTTAGCGGGAGTAGTTACGAGCAGTACTTC. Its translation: CASRLSGSSYEQYF.